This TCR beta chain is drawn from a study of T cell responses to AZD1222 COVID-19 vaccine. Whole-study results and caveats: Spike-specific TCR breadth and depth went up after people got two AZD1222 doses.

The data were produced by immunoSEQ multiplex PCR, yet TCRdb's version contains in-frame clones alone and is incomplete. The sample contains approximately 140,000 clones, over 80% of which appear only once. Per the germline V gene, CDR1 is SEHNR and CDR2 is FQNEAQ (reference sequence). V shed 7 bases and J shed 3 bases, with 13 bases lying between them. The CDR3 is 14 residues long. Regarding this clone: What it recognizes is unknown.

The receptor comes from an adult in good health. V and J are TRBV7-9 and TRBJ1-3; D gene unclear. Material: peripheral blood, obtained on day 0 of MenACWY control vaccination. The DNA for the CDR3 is TGTGCCAGCACTCCCGGGCCGAGTGGAAACACCATATATTTT. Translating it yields CASTPGPSGNTIYF.